This T cell receptor beta chain came from a study of Ad26.COV2.S vaccination and SARS-CoV-2 variants. Germline CDR1 reads LGHNA; CDR2 reads YNFKEQ. This CDR3 comprises 21 residues. The treatment was: some 19 received Ad26.COV2.S at low or high dose, single or two shots; 5 received placebo; per-sample allocation not given. Sample collection was performed on day 63 after the first vaccine or placebo injection. A Boston donor was an adult aged 18-55 years. Measured with immunoSEQ multiplex PCR; TCRdb has only the in-frame clones, and not every one. Of around 300,000 clones in the sample, 65% to 90% are singletons; the top ten hold over 8.5%. The table lists this clone with a count of one. Its specificity is unknown. At one end the junction does not follow the germline gene, possibly because of a read error. Points from the study as a whole: After vaccination, substantial breadth of spike-specific CD8+ and CD4+ responses was reported.

The V call is TRBV4-2, the J call TRBJ1-4; 8 bases line up with TRBD1. The receptor was isolated from a person aged 18 to 65 who received the Ad26.COV2.S COVID-19 vaccine or a placebo. Sequencing used peripheral blood, obtained in a trial of Ad26.COV2.S vaccine versus placebo. The CDR3 nucleotides are TGTGCCAGCACCCAAGAGGGGGGACAGGACCTACGGTTGGGCCTAAATGAAAAACTGTTTTTT. It yields the protein CASTQEGGQDLRLGLNEKLFF.